This paragraph reports one T cell receptor (beta chain). The antigen is undetermined. Its ends do not fully match the called genes, so a read error is possible. It was with 60 Vbeta and 13 Jbeta primers that the PCR ran. Data came from immunoSEQ multiplex PCR; TCRdb stores just in-frame clones and leaves some out. This repertoire comprises 50,000 to 70,000 clones; its ten largest clones make up approximately 4%. Germline assignment: CDR1 SSHAT and CDR2 FNYEAQ (reference sequence). The CDR3 loop spans 15 amino acids. This record comes from a study of cytomegalovirus exposure and HLA in healthy donors. Across the whole study: An early release of data contained approximately 85 million unique TCRs, which came from HLA-typed donors. General study points: It was reportedly the case that the classifier diagnosed cytomegalovirus status with high specificity and sensitivity.

The chain uses TRBV7-7 and TRBJ2-7, with D possibly matching TRBD2 (5 bases). The sequence derives from a woman aged 18-29 years in good health and CMV-seronegative. Sample: PBMCs. This CDR3 reads CASSPSRTPYYEQYF. In DNA form, the CDR3 reads TGTGCTAGCAGCCCCTCTAGGACTCCTTACTACGAGCAGTACTTC.